This is a list of T cell receptor beta chains from one sample in a study of blood T cell repertoires in COVID-19. Produced via immunoSEQ multiplex PCR; TCRdb's table is partial and in-frame only. This sample carries 330,000 or so clones, more than 90% of them seen once, and the ten largest clones take 18%. Specimen: PBMCs or T cells enriched from blood (not recorded which). The receptors come from a woman in her twenties or thirties who had recovered from COVID-19. Both conserved end residues are part of each CDR3. Fields, in order: V gene, D gene, J gene, clone size, CDR3 length, CDR3 DNA, CDR3 protein. A D gene is named only where the DNA matches it firmly. Rows give clone size only sometimes, using once, few, many, or a class for an expanded clone.

V: TRBV27
D: .
J: TRBJ1-5
size: .
length: 17
DNA: TGTGCCAGCAGTAAGATACAGGGCGCCGGGAGCAATCAGCCCCAGCATTTT
CDR3: CASSKIQGAGSNQPQHF

V: TRBV4-2
D: .
J: TRBJ1-6
size: .
length: 13
DNA: TGTGCCAGCAGCGAGACAGCTAATTCACCCCTCCACTTT
CDR3: CASSETANSPLHF

V: TRBV27
D: .
J: TRBJ2-7
size: few
length: 13
DNA: TGTGCCAGCAGTCCCGCAACGTCCACTGAGGAGTACTTC
CDR3: CASSPATSTEEYF

V: TRBV25-1
D: .
J: TRBJ2-7
size: once
length: 13
DNA: TGTGCCAGCAGTTCTAAGCTGATCGGCGAGCAGTACTTC
CDR3: CASSSKLIGEQYF

V: TRBV7-8
D: TRBD1
J: TRBJ1-6
size: .
length: 18
DNA: TGTGCCAGCAGCCGAGGGCGACAGGGGATCTCCTATAATTCACCCCTCCACTTT
CDR3: CASSRGRQGISYNSPLHF

V: TRBV7-2
D: .
J: TRBJ2-5
size: .
length: 15
DNA: TGTGCCAGCAGCCACACCCGGGAACCTCAAGAGACCCAGTACTTC
CDR3: CASSHTREPQETQYF

V: TRBV20-1
D: .
J: TRBJ1-6
size: .
length: 16
DNA: TGCAGTGCTAGTCTAGCAGGTAGCCGCACCGATTCACCCCTCCACTTT
CDR3: CSASLAGSRTDSPLHF

V: TRBV15
D: TRBD1
J: TRBJ1-6
size: once
length: 16
DNA: TGTGCCACCAGCAGTATCGACAGGGGATATAATTCACCCCTCCACTTT
CDR3: CATSSIDRGYNSPLHF

V: TRBV29-1
D: .
J: TRBJ2-1
size: .
length: 15
DNA: TGCAGCGTTGAAGATCGAGGCGGAGCAAACAATGAGCAGTTCTTC
CDR3: CSVEDRGGANNEQFF

V: TRBV11-2
D: .
J: TRBJ1-3
size: once
length: 15
DNA: TGTGCCAGCAGCTTACAGGGTCCCCCTGGAAACACCATATATTTT
CDR3: CASSLQGPPGNTIYF

V: TRBV6-5
D: .
J: TRBJ1-5
size: .
length: 14
DNA: TGTGCCAGCAGTCATTTCGGGGGGAATCAGCCCCAGCATTTT
CDR3: CASSHFGGNQPQHF

V: TRBV28
D: .
J: TRBJ2-5
size: .
length: 15
DNA: TGTGCCAGCACCTCCCGGGAAAAACATGAAGAGACCCAGTACTTC
CDR3: CASTSREKHEETQYF

V: TRBV28
D: .
J: TRBJ1-4
size: .
length: 17
DNA: TGTGCCAGCGGAAACATGGACAGCGCTACAACTAATGAAAAACTGTTTTTT
CDR3: CASGNMDSATTNEKLFF

V: TRBV2
D: TRBD1
J: TRBJ2-7
size: .
length: 15
DNA: TGTGCCAGCAGTGAGCCCGGGACAGGGGTGTGGGAGCAGTACTTC
CDR3: CASSEPGTGVWEQYF

V: TRBV7-9
D: .
J: TRBJ1-1
size: .
length: 13
DNA: TGTGCCAGCAACGGGGCAGGGGACACTGAAGCTTTCTTT
CDR3: CASNGAGDTEAFF

V: TRBV19
D: .
J: TRBJ1-1
size: .
length: 13
DNA: TGTGCCAGTACCGGGGTAGGGAACACTGAAGCTTTCTTT
CDR3: CASTGVGNTEAFF

V: TRBV15
D: TRBD1
J: TRBJ2-3
size: .
length: 17
DNA: TGTGCCACCAGCAGAGGGGGTACAGGGGAGAGCACAGATACGCAGTATTTT
CDR3: CATSRGGTGESTDTQYF

V: TRBV7-2
D: TRBD2
J: TRBJ2-7
size: .
length: 14
DNA: TGTGCCAGCAGCTGGGTAGCGGGAACCTACGAGCAGTACTTC
CDR3: CASSWVAGTYEQYF

V: TRBV6-5
D: .
J: TRBJ2-5
size: .
length: 15
DNA: TGTGCCAGCAGTCCTGGAGGGTGGGGCCAAGAGACCCAGTACTTC
CDR3: CASSPGGWGQETQYF

V: TRBV19
D: .
J: TRBJ2-1
size: .
length: 11
DNA: TGTGCCAGTGGTAGGCCCTATGAGCAGTTCTTC
CDR3: CASGRPYEQFF

V: TRBV5-1
D: TRBD2
J: TRBJ2-2
size: .
length: 14
DNA: TGCGCCAGCACCTGGACTAGCGGGACCGGGGAGCTGTTTTTT
CDR3: CASTWTSGTGELFF

V: TRBV7-7
D: TRBD2
J: TRBJ2-1
size: .
length: 15
DNA: TGTGCTAGCAGCTCCGGGACTAGCTTTACTAATGAGCAGTTCTTC
CDR3: CASSSGTSFTNEQFF

V: TRBV29-1
D: .
J: TRBJ2-3
size: .
length: 13
DNA: TGCAGCGTTGGGGGGGTCGGCACAGATACGCAGTATTTT
CDR3: CSVGGVGTDTQYF

V: TRBV24-1
D: TRBD2
J: TRBJ2-5
size: .
length: 19
DNA: TGTGCCACCAGTGATTTGCGACTAGCGGGGGGGCACCGCCAAGAGACCCAGTACTTC
CDR3: CATSDLRLAGGHRQETQYF

V: TRBV5-1
D: .
J: TRBJ1-3
size: once
length: 15
DNA: TGCGCCAGCAGCTTGGCGGGGGGCTCTGGAAACACCATATATTTT
CDR3: CASSLAGGSGNTIYF

V: TRBV28
D: .
J: TRBJ1-5
size: .
length: 17
DNA: TGTGCCAGCAGTTTACCCCGGTCGTCGGTAGTAAATCAGCCCCAGCATTTT
CDR3: CASSLPRSSVVNQPQHF

V: TRBV28
D: TRBD1
J: TRBJ1-2
size: .
length: 14
DNA: TGTGCCAGCGATAGCAGTGACAGGGGTTTTGGCTACACCTTC
CDR3: CASDSSDRGFGYTF

V: TRBV5-4
D: .
J: TRBJ2-2
size: .
length: 13
DNA: TGTGCCAGCGGAGTGGGGGGCACCGGGGAGCTGTTTTTT
CDR3: CASGVGGTGELFF

V: TRBV10-3
D: TRBD2
J: TRBJ2-5
size: .
length: 14
DNA: TGTGCCTCCGACCCGGCGGGGGGTAAGGAGACCCAGTACTTC
CDR3: CASDPAGGKETQYF

V: TRBV7-6
D: .
J: TRBJ2-1
size: once
length: 16
DNA: TGTGCCAGCAGCTCCCCGGCAGGCCGCTCCTACAATGAGCAGTTCTTC
CDR3: CASSSPAGRSYNEQFF

V: TRBV6-5
D: .
J: TRBJ2-5
size: .
length: 14
DNA: TGTGCCAGCGGAAGGTTAAAGAGGGAAGAGACCCAGTACTTC
CDR3: CASGRLKREETQYF

V: TRBV7-2
D: TRBD1
J: TRBJ1-6
size: .
length: 14
DNA: TGTGCCAGCAGCCCGCAGGGGGGAAATTCACCCCTCCACTTT
CDR3: CASSPQGGNSPLHF

V: TRBV6-5
D: .
J: TRBJ2-2
size: .
length: 15
DNA: TGTGCCAGCAGTTACTCAAGGGGTAGGGCCGGGGAGCTGTTTTTT
CDR3: CASSYSRGRAGELFF

V: TRBV7-9
D: TRBD2
J: TRBJ2-7
size: .
length: 15
DNA: TGTGCCAGCAGTCCGCCTAGCGGGAGGGTTAGCGAGCAGTACTTC
CDR3: CASSPPSGRVSEQYF

V: TRBV11-3
D: .
J: TRBJ2-3
size: .
length: 14
DNA: TGTGCCAGCAGCAGCCCAACGGGGACAGATACGCAGTATTTT
CDR3: CASSSPTGTDTQYF

V: TRBV28
D: .
J: TRBJ2-7
size: .
length: 13
DNA: TGTGCCAGCAGCCCCGGACTCACCCCGGAGCAGTACTTC
CDR3: CASSPGLTPEQYF

V: TRBV18
D: TRBD1
J: TRBJ2-1
size: .
length: 16
DNA: TGTGCCAGCTCACCGGGGACAGGGGGCTCCAGCAATGAGCAGTTCTTC
CDR3: CASSPGTGGSSNEQFF

V: TRBV27
D: TRBD1
J: TRBJ1-2
size: .
length: 13
DNA: TGTGCCAGCAGTTCGGACAGGGAGTATGGCTACACCTTC
CDR3: CASSSDREYGYTF

V: TRBV18
D: .
J: TRBJ1-5
size: .
length: 13
DNA: TGTGCCAGCTCAAAAGGGAGGGAGCAGCCCCAGCATTTT
CDR3: CASSKGREQPQHF

V: TRBV6-1
D: .
J: TRBJ2-1
size: .
length: 15
DNA: TGTGCCAGCAGTGAAGGGGCATCCTCCTACAATGAGCAGTTCTTC
CDR3: CASSEGASSYNEQFF

V: TRBV19
D: .
J: TRBJ1-5
size: .
length: 12
DNA: TGTGCCAGTACACGGAGCAATCAGCCCCAGCATTTT
CDR3: CASTRSNQPQHF

V: TRBV4-3
D: .
J: TRBJ1-1
size: .
length: 12
DNA: TGCGCCAGCAGCCAAGATAGGGGCGCGTCTTTCTTT
CDR3: CASSQDRGASFF

V: TRBV20-1
D: .
J: TRBJ2-7
size: .
length: 11
DNA: TGCAGTGGCACAACAGGGAAGGAGCAGTACTTC
CDR3: CSGTTGKEQYF

V: TRBV24-1
D: .
J: TRBJ1-2
size: .
length: 14
DNA: TGTGCCACCAGTGAACCGACAGAGAACTATGGCTACACCTTC
CDR3: CATSEPTENYGYTF

V: TRBV6-7
D: .
J: TRBJ2-2
size: .
length: 12
DNA: TGTGCCAGCAGTTTCGGGTACGGGGAGCTGTTTTTT
CDR3: CASSFGYGELFF

V: TRBV7-9
D: .
J: TRBJ2-1
size: .
length: 13
DNA: TGTGCCAGCAGCTTAGTGGCTTCAAATGAGCAGTTCTTC
CDR3: CASSLVASNEQFF

V: TRBV11-3
D: .
J: TRBJ1-3
size: .
length: 13
DNA: TGTGCCAGCCGCAGGGACAATGGAAACACCATATATTTT
CDR3: CASRRDNGNTIYF

V: TRBV20-1
D: TRBD2
J: TRBJ2-7
size: .
length: 11
DNA: TGCAGTAGCGGGAGAGACTACGAGCAGTACTTC
CDR3: CSSGRDYEQYF

V: TRBV14
D: TRBD1
J: TRBJ2-7
size: .
length: 15
DNA: TGTGCCAGCAGCCCCTTTCTGACAGGGACCTACGAGCAGTACTTC
CDR3: CASSPFLTGTYEQYF

V: TRBV19
D: TRBD2
J: TRBJ2-3
size: .
length: 15
DNA: TGTGCCAGTAGTGGTAGGTCCGGGAGGCCCCCATGGGAGTATTTT
CDR3: CASSGRSGRPPWEYF

V: TRBV6-1
D: TRBD1
J: TRBJ2-2
size: .
length: 16
DNA: TGTGCCAGCAGTGAAGTCGGGACAGGGAACACCGGGGAGCTGTTTTTT
CDR3: CASSEVGTGNTGELFF

V: TRBV2
D: .
J: TRBJ2-5
size: .
length: 15
DNA: TGTGCCAGCAGTGGGCTGGGGCAGGACCAAGAGACCCAGTACTTC
CDR3: CASSGLGQDQETQYF

V: TRBV4-3
D: .
J: TRBJ2-1
size: .
length: 15
DNA: TGCGCCAGCAGCCAAGACGCAAGCCGTACCAATGAGCAGTTCTTC
CDR3: CASSQDASRTNEQFF